This TCR beta chain was observed in a study of regulatory T cells in long-lasting Graves disease. Noted time point: newly diagnosed GD, antithyroid drugs for less than 3 months. Making the TCR library involved RNA that had been extracted from PBMCs. Arm-PCR with iRepertoire HTBI primers amplified the CDR3 regions for these TCR beta libraries. TCRdb itself ran the multiplex PCR reads through MiXCR, one entry per CDR3 protein. The sample holds approximately 350,000 distinct CDR3 sequences; approximately 10% are singletons and the top ten take 18%. The sample also formed part of further work on T cells in Graves' hyperthyroidism and ophthalmopathy. That source adds: The HTBI primer set served for first-round RT-PCR of the TCR CDR3.

The clonotype originates from a young woman with Graves disease. This sample comprised peripheral blood mononuclear cells (PBMCs), obtained at new diagnosis, from a patient treated with antithyroid drugs.

CDR3 loop: CSARGQGPSNQPQHF. As DNA, the CDR3 is TGCAGTGCTAGAGGTCAGGGACCTAGCAATCAGCCCCAGCATTTT. The chain employs TRBV20-1 and TRBJ1-5; TRBD1 is a possible D gene (5 bases). The CDR3 totals 15 residues. Trimming took off 1 base at V and 0 bases at J, with 10 bases between the two ends. The V gene's germline CDR1 is DFQATT and CDR2 SNEGSKA (reference sequence).